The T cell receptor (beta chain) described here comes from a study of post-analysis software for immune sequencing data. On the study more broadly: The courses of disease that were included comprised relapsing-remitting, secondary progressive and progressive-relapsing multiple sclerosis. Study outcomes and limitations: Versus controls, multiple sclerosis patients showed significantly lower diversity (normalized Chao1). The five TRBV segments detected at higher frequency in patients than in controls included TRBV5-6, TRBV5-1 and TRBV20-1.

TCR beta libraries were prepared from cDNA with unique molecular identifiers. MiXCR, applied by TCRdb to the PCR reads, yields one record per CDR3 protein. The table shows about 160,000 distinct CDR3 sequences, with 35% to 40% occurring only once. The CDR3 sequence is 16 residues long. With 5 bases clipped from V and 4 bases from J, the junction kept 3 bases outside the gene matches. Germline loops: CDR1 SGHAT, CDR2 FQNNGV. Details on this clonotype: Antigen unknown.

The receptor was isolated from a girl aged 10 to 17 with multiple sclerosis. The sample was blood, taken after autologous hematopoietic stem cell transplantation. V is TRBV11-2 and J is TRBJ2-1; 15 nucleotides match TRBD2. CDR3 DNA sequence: TGTGCCAGCAGCAGAGGACTAGCGGGAGGGTACAATGAGCAGTTCTTC. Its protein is CASSRGLAGGYNEQFF. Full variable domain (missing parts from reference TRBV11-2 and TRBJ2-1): EAGVAQSPRYKIIEKRQSVAFWCNPISGHATLYWYQQILGQGPKLLIQFQNNGVVDDSQLPKDRFSAERLKGVDSTLKIQPAKLEDSAVYLCASSRGLAGGYNEQFFGPGTRLTVL.